This TCR beta chain comes out of a study of tissue T cells after allogeneic stem cell transplantation (dated 2022 in TCRdb). General notes on the study: Every GVHD patient got a graft from a donor, with several grafts unmodified and three CD34-selected to deplete T cells. When multiple samples of a tissue existed, pathologist review of H&E sections prioritized samples with histologically apparent lymphocytes for sequencing. The study profiled TCR beta repertoires in many tissues obtained from research autopsies of patients with and without GVHD, and also in mouse models of GVHD. The human part of the study was a prospective observational study with no blinding and no randomization. The full study reports these points: In both patients and mice, T cells from blood and spleen covered only a limited part of the TCR repertoire found in tissues. Which tissue TCRs were alloreactive or antigen-specific was not determined in the study, and some clones might have been persisting host cells. Few T cell clones were found to be shared across patients, but shared repertoire signatures across patients were revealed in a tissue-specific fashion by motif-based clustering. A small and clinically heterogeneous patient cohort was studied, and sampling depth was acknowledged as a limitation. Within patients, how anatomically similar tissues were was a major factor shaping TCR repertoire composition, regardless of disease or transplant status.

Library prep was done by the immunoSEQ multiplex PCR assay. TCRbeta CDR3 sequencing was done by Adaptive Biotechnologies at survey depth, reporting CDR3 sequences, V/J genes, productive frequency and template counts. TCR beta CDR3 regions were amplified from genomic DNA rather than RNA. As for the authors' bioinformatics: Pairwise repertoire overlap between tissues was quantified with Jensen-Shannon divergence, where 1 means complete divergence and 0 identical. Tissues were clustered by single-linkage agglomerative hierarchical clustering of pairwise JSD values and displayed as dendrograms. All patient samples were analyzed with GLIPH2 using simulation_depth 1000, kmer_min_depth 3 and cdr3_length_cutoff 8, and only groups containing more than two unique CDR3s were kept. A standardized tissue-overlap score extrapolated Jaccard GLIPH-group overlap across patients to a standard repertoire size of 1000 clones. To look at how diversity was associated with clinical or experimental variables, linear mixed-effect models were used, with tissue treated as a fixed effect and individual treated as a random effect. TCRdb stores this immuneACCESS table with in-frame sequences only. Part of the clones is absent; in the studies checked, under half of the shortfall reflects unresolved V genes, and no reason is known for the rest. The V and J calls and clone size come from that table; D and trimming were worked out from the DNA. For this sample the table gives just under 500 clones, of which around 45% were detected only once. Jointly, the top ten make up roughly 77% of the sample.

Read against the paper, the sample's time point label means: human tissue collected at research (rapid) autopsy. Over an approximately three-year period, seven or eight adult allo-HCT recipients with steroid-refractory GVHD were prospectively enrolled in a research-autopsy study. Every GVHD patient had gastrointestinal GVHD and was given several lines of GVHD-directed therapy, and roughly 5 of the GVHD patients also had skin involvement. After a median post-mortem interval of roughly 9.3 hours, autopsy tissues were collected, including GI sites from esophagus to rectum, liver, skin, and lymphoid organs such as spleen. Autopsy specimens were bisected, with one portion flash-frozen in liquid nitrogen and the remainder formalin-fixed, and GI outer muscle layers were removed. To extract genomic DNA from frozen tissues, either the Mag-Bind Blood & Tissue DNA HDQ 96 Kit on a Chemagic 360 or the DNeasy Blood & Tissue Kit was used. Because of concern about red blood cell contamination, extracted DNA was further purified using the Genomic DNA Clean & Concentrator-25 kit.

With regard to this clone: Its antigen has not been determined. Per-nucleotide qualities are absent, and no much larger clonotype sits a single base away.

The sequence was collected from a female patient aged 40 to 75 with steroid-refractory graft-versus-host disease after an allogeneic stem cell transplant. Some T cells may be donor cells from the graft after a transplant. This specimen was skin, taken at autopsy.

The DNA reads as follows: TGTGCCAGCAGCGAACGGACGAGAGGTACGCAGTATTTT. Its protein is CASSERTRGTQYF. Recombination joined TRBV5-5 with TRBJ2-3; a confident D gene designation cannot be given. Measured from the cysteine to the phenylalanine, the CDR3 is 13 residues long. The read is trimmed to its CDR3 DNA, 39 bases read in frame from base 1. The V end loses 4 bases and the J end loses 8 bases, and a stretch of 14 bases separates them. Based on the germline V gene (reference sequence), the CDR1 and CDR2 sequences are SGHKS and YYEKEE. Supplemented by the reference TRBV5-5 and TRBJ2-3 proteins around the CDR3, the complete variable domain is DAGVTQSPTHLIKTRGQQVTLRCSPISGHKSVSWYQQVLGQGPQFIFQYYEKEERGRGNFPDRFSARQFPNYSSELNVNALLLGDSALYLCASSERTRGTQYFGPGTRLTVL.